This T cell receptor (beta chain) emerged from a study of blood T cell repertoires in COVID-19. Some clones are missing from TCRdb's copy, which holds only in-frame ones; the method was immunoSEQ multiplex PCR. The sample yields tens of thousands of clones, around four fifths seen once. CDR1 and CDR2 (germline): GTSNPN, SVGIG (reference sequence). V lost 5 bases and J lost 0; bases outside the gene matches: 10. This CDR3 region has 17 residues. The sequenced sample was peripheral blood. This receptor was taken from a woman aged 60-75 years with acute or convalescent COVID-19. The chain recombines TRBV30 with TRBJ1-6; 7 positions agree with TRBD1. CDR3 residues: CAWEQGGRSSYNSPLHF. The CDR3 region has the DNA TGTGCCTGGGAACAAGGGGGCCGAAGCTCCTATAATTCACCCCTCCACTTT.